This T cell receptor (beta chain) was found in a study of blood T cells in healthy people across ages. This clonotype was observed once. A second roughly 7 to 11 cycle PCR used barcoded and J-beta primers. Using its own MiXCR run on the 5' RACE reads, TCRdb lists one record per CDR3 protein. This repertoire shows about 1,500,000 distinct CDR3 sequences, around 39% found once; its top ten account for 7% to 9.5%. This CDR3 region has 13 residues. In germline, CDR1 is SEHNR, CDR2 FQNEAQ (reference sequence). V shed 0 bases and J 12 bases; nucleotides not matched to a gene: 8. This receptor was taken from a woman between 18 and 29 years old in good health. V and J are TRBV7-9 and TRBJ2-7; 7 nucleotides align to TRBD2. The sequencing sample was made of blood. CDR3 DNA: TGTGCCAGCAGCTTAGCTAGGGCGGGAGTGCCGTACTTC. Its protein is CASSLARAGVPYF. The full variable domain, its missing parts supplied by reference TRBV7-9 and TRBJ2-7, is DTGVSQNPRHKITKRGQNVTFRCDPISEHNRLYWYRQTLGQGPEFLTYFQNEAQLEKSRLLSDRFSAERPKGSFSTLEIQRTEQGDSAMYLCASSLARAGVPYFGPGTRLTVT.